These 8 T cell receptor beta chains were sequenced from one sample in a study of CD8 T cells in ankylosing spondylitis. From the 5' RACE reads, TCRdb called clonotypes with MiXCR, one entry per CDR3 protein. The data show 350,000 or so distinct CDR3 sequences, about 15% seen once. The sequenced material came from blood, either unsorted or a sorted T cell fraction (not recorded which). The receptors were gathered from a male donor with ankylosing spondylitis or in good health (not recorded which).

This chain uses TRBV12-3 or TRBV12-4 with TRBJ1-4; D remains ambiguous. This CDR3 region has 15 residues. Trimming cost V 7 bases and J 0 bases, with 12 bases left between them. CDR3 protein: CASTIGLSTNEKLFF. The CDR3 DNA is TGTGCCAGCACTATAGGCTTATCAACTAATGAAAAACTGTTTTTT.

This chain uses TRBV2 with TRBJ2-5, with D possibly being TRBD1 (5 bases). CDR3 length equals 14 residues. Trimming took off 6 bases at V and 4 bases at J, with 15 bases between the two ends. CDR1 SNHLY and CDR2 FYNNEI come from the germline V gene. For the CDR3, the DNA is TGTGCCAGCAGCCCTAGGACAAATGGAGAGACCCAGTACTTC. Translation gives CASSPRTNGETQYF. The entire variable domain, with the rest obtained from reference TRBV2 and TRBJ2-5, is as follows: EPEVTQTPSHQVTQMGQEVILRCVPISNHLYFYWYRQILGQKVEFLVSFYNNEISEKSEIFDDQFSVERPDGSNFTLKIRSTKLEDSAMYFCASSPRTNGETQYFGPGTRLLVL.

This clonotype was detected a few times. CDR3 nucleotide sequence: TGTGCCAGCAGTGATGGGACTAGCGGGGGGAAGACCCAGTACTTC. Protein: CASSDGTSGGKTQYF. The chain joins TRBV2 to TRBJ2-5, with 15 bases lining up with TRBD2. The CDR3 is 15 amino acids. With 3 bases clipped from V and 6 bases from J, the junction kept 2 bases outside the gene matches. From germline, CDR1 is SNHLY and CDR2 FYNNEI.

This clonotype was detected only once. The gene calls are TRBV6-1 and TRBJ2-5, with D perhaps matching TRBD1 or TRBD2 (5 bases each). V lost 7 bases, J lost 3 bases, and 12 bases lay in between. Germline V gene data show CDR1 as MNHNS and CDR2 as SASEGT. CDR3 length: 13 amino acids. CDR3 amino acids: CASNLRGEETQYF. In nucleotides, the CDR3 is TGTGCCAGCAACCTACGAGGGGAAGAGACCCAGTACTTC.

V usage is TRBV20-1 and J usage is TRBJ2-5; D is unresolved. Germline CDR1 DFQATT, CDR2 SNEGSKA (reference sequence). The V end lost 1 base, the J end lost 2 bases, and 8 bases lay between the germline ends. The CDR3 runs 13 residues. The CDR3 DNA follows: TGCAGTGCTAGAGGCACAGTACAAGAGACCCAGTACTTC. Translating gives CSARGTVQETQYF.

The table lists this clonotype with a few counts. The gene calls are TRBV11-3 and TRBJ2-6; D may be TRBD1 (6 bases). The ends were cut back, 4 bases at V and 0 bases at J, with 7 bases in the middle. This CDR3 has 15 amino acids. The V gene's germline CDR1 is SGHNT and CDR2 YENEEA. CDR3 coding DNA: TGTGCCAGCAGCTACAGGGTCTCTGGGGCCAACGTCCTGACTTTC. Its translation: CASSYRVSGANVLTF.

This chain joins TRBV12-3 or TRBV12-4 and TRBJ2-7, with D unclear. V gave up 2 bases and J gave up 2 bases, with 7 bases separating them. The CDR3 runs to 13 residues. CDR3 loop: CASSLRSTYEQYF. CDR3 nucleotide sequence: TGTGCCAGCAGTTTAAGATCAACCTACGAGCAGTACTTC.

CDR3 loop: CSARGPSPGNYEQYF. The CDR3 DNA sequence: TGCAGTGCTAGAGGCCCTAGCCCAGGGAACTACGAGCAGTACTTC. The chain has TRBV20-1 and TRBJ2-7; D may correspond to TRBD1 or TRBD2 (5 bases each). Deletions cut 1 base from V and 3 bases from J, with 16 bases between. The CDR3 is 15 residues long. From germline, CDR1 is DFQATT and CDR2 SNEGSKA (reference sequence).